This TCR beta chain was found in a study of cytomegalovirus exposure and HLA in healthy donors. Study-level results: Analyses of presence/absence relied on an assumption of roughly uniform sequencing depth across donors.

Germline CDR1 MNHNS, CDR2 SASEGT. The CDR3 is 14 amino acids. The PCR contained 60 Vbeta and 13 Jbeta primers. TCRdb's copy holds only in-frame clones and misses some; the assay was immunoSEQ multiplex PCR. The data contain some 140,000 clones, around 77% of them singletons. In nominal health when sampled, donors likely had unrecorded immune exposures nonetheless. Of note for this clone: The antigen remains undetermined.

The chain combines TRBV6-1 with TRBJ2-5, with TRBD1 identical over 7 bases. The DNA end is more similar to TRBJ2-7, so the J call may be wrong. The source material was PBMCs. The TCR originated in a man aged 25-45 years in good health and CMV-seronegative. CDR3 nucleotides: TGTGCCAGCGAAGACAGGGCGGCAACTCACGAGCAGTACTTC. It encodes CASEDRAATHEQYF.